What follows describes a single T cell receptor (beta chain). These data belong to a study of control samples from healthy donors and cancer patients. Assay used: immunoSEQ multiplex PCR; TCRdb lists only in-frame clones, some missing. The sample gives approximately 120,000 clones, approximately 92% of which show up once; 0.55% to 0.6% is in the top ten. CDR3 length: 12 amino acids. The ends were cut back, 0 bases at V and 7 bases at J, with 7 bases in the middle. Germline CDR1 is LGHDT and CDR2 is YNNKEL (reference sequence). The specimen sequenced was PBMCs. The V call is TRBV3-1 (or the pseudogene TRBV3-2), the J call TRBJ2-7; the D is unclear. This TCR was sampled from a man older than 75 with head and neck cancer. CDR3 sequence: CASSQDLGEQYF. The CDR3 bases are TGTGCCAGCAGCCAAGATCTGGGGGAGCAGTACTTC.